This is a list of T cell receptor beta chains from one sample in a study of cytomegalovirus exposure and HLA in healthy donors. Libraries were prepared by immunoSEQ multiplex PCR; TCRdb keeps only in-frame clonotypes and omits some of them. The repertoire holds 200,000 or so clones, approximately 88% seen once, with about 2.4% in the top ten. Source material: PBMCs. These receptors came from a woman aged 50 to 60 in good health and CMV-seropositive. CDR3s include the opening cysteine and the closing phenylalanine or tryptophan. D genes are given only for firm matches. Some rows mark clone size as missing; the rest say once, few, many or name a class of expanded clone.

abundance | j_gene | v_gene | d_gene | CDR3nt | CDR3aa
once | TRBJ1-6 | TRBV5-3 | . | TGTGCCAGAAGCTTGGGACATCGGTATAATTCACCCCTCCACTTT | CARSLGHRYNSPLHF
. | TRBJ1-2 | TRBV30 | . | TGTGCCTGGAGTTCTGGGCACGCTTACGCCTTC | CAWSSGHAYAF
. | TRBJ2-7 | TRBV6-1 | . | TGTGCCAGCAGTCTTCACATAAACTCCTACGAGCAGTACTTC | CASSLHINSYEQYF
. | TRBJ2-1 | TRBV19 | TRBD1 | TGTGCCAGTAGCCCGAGCGCCGGACAGGGCCCCAATGAGCAGTTCTTC | CASSPSAGQGPNEQFF
once | TRBJ2-7 | TRBV5-1 | . | TGCGCCAGCAGCGGGGCCCCTCTGGCCCACGAGCAGTACTTC | CASSGAPLAHEQYF
. | TRBJ2-7 | TRBV27 | TRBD1 | TGTGCCAGCAGTTTACAGGGGGCATCCTACGAGCAGTACTTC | CASSLQGASYEQYF
. | TRBJ2-1 | TRBV25-1 | TRBD2 | TGTGCCAGCAGTGATGGGCAGCGGGGGGCTTACAATGAGCAGTTCTTC | CASSDGQRGAYNEQFF
. | TRBJ2-7 | TRBV10-3 | . | TGTGCCACCAGCGGCGGGGCCCCCTACGAGCAGTACTTC | CATSGGAPYEQYF
once | TRBJ2-7 | TRBV27 | . | TGTGCCAGCAAGGGGGCGGGATTCTACGAGCAGTACTTC | CASKGAGFYEQYF
. | TRBJ2-3 | TRBV6-4 | TRBD2 | TGTGCCAGCAGTGACATGGCTAGCGGGAGCACAGATACGCAGTATTTT | CASSDMASGSTDTQYF
. | TRBJ1-1 | TRBV7-9 | . | TGTGCCAGCAGCCTTCAGGGATCGGCTTTCTTT | CASSLQGSAFF
. | TRBJ2-7 | TRBV7-3 | TRBD1 | TGTGCCAGCAGCTTCGGACAGGGTTCCTACGAGCAGTACTTC | CASSFGQGSYEQYF
. | TRBJ2-1 | TRBV11-1 | . | TGTGCCAGCAGCACTCGACAGATGGGATACAATGAGCAGTTCTTC | CASSTRQMGYNEQFF
few | TRBJ1-6 | TRBV10-3 | TRBD1 | TGTGCCATCAGTGGTAGAGGGGGCGAGTCACCCCTCCACTTT | CAISGRGGESPLHF
. | TRBJ2-4 | TRBV4-3 | TRBD2 | TGCGCCAGCAGCCTGGGACTAGCGGGGGGTGACATTCAGTACTTC | CASSLGLAGGDIQYF
. | TRBJ2-7 | TRBV7-9 | . | TGTGCCAGCAGCTTAGCGGCGGGTTCCTACGAGCAGTACTTC | CASSLAAGSYEQYF
. | TRBJ2-5 | TRBV5-1 | TRBD1 | TGCGCCAGCAGCTTGGCCGGGCAGGGGGCGGGAGAGACCCAGTACTTC | CASSLAGQGAGETQYF
. | TRBJ2-7 | TRBV9 | TRBD1 | TGTGCCAGCAGCCCGGGCGGGACAGGGGGCATCTACGAGCAGTACTTC | CASSPGGTGGIYEQYF
. | TRBJ2-5 | TRBV2 | TRBD2 | TGTGCCAGCACCCGGGCGGGGGAGTTTGAGGAGACCCAGTACTTC | CASTRAGEFEETQYF
. | TRBJ1-2 | TRBV5-1 | . | TGCGCCAGCAGCTTGGCCCTGGGGCGCGATGGCTACACCTTC | CASSLALGRDGYTF
. | TRBJ2-4 | TRBV6-5 | TRBD1 | TGTGCCAGCAACCGCCCGGGACAGGAAAACATTCAGTACTTC | CASNRPGQENIQYF
few | TRBJ1-1 | TRBV19 | . | TGTGCCAGTAGTGGGGCGGCAGGATACACTCTAGAAGCTTTCTTT | CASSGAAGYTLEAFF
. | TRBJ2-2 | TRBV7-6 | . | TGTGCCAGCAGCTCCCGGGGAAACACCGGGGAGCTGTTTTTT | CASSSRGNTGELFF
. | TRBJ2-2 | TRBV19 | TRBD1 | TGTGCCAGTAGTATGCAGGGGGCGAACACCGGGGAGCTGTTTTTT | CASSMQGANTGELFF
. | TRBJ1-4 | TRBV5-1 | TRBD1 | TGTGCCAGCAGCTTGCTCCGGGACAGGGATGAAAAACTGTTTTTT | CASSLLRDRDEKLFF
. | TRBJ1-1 | TRBV2 | . | TGTGCCAGCAACCTAATAGGGGGTAACACTGAAGCTTTCTTT | CASNLIGGNTEAFF